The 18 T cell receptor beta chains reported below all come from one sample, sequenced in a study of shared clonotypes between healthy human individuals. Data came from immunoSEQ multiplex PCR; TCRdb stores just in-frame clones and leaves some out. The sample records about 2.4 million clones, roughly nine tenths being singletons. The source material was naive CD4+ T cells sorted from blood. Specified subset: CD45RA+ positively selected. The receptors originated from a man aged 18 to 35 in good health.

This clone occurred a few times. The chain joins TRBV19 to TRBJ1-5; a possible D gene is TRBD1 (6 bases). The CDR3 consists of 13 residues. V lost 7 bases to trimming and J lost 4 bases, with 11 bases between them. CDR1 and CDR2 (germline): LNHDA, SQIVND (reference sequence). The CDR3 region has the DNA TGTGCCAGTAAGTGGGGGCCGAATCAGCCCCAGCATTTT. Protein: CASKWGPNQPQHF.

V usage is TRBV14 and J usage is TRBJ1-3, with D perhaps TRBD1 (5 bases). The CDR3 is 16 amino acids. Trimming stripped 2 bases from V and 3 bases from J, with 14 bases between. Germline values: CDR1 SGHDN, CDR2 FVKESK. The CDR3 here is CASSQWDGGSGNTIYF. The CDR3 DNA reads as TGTGCCAGCAGCCAATGGGACGGGGGGAGTGGAAACACCATATATTTT. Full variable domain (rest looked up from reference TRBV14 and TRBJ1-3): EAGVTQFPSHSVIEKGQTVTLRCDPISGHDNLYWYRRVMGKEIKFLLHFVKESKQDESGMPNNRFLAERTGGTYSTLKVQPAELEDSGVYFCASSQWDGGSGNTIYFGEGSWLTVV.

The DNA of the CDR3 is TGTGCCAGCTCACCGCGGGAGCAAGAGACCCAGTACTTC. This sequence encodes CASSPREQETQYF. The gene calls are TRBV18 and TRBJ2-5, with 7 positions matching TRBD2. V was pared by 3 bases and J by 2 bases, with 0 bases of the junction left unmatched. CDR1 is KGHSH, CDR2 LQKENI, per germline. The CDR3 loop spans 13 amino acids. The entire variable domain, with the rest obtained from reference TRBV18 and TRBJ2-5, is as follows: NAGVMQNPRHLVRRRGQEARLRCSPMKGHSHVYWYRQLPEEGLKFMVYLQKENIIDESGMPKERFSAEFPKEGPSILRIQQVVRGDSAAYFCASSPREQETQYFGPGTRLLVL.

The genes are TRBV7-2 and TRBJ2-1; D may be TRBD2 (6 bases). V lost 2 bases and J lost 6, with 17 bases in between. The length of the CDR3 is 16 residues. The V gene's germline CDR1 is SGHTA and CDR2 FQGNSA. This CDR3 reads CASSLTQSSGRNEQFF. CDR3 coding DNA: TGTGCCAGCAGCTTAACCCAAAGTAGCGGTCGCAATGAGCAGTTCTTC.

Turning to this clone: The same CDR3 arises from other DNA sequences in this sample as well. CDR3 residues: CASSYSGQLNYGYTF. DNA for the CDR3: TGTGCCAGCAGTTACTCGGGGCAGCTTAACTATGGCTACACCTTC. This chain uses TRBV6-6 with TRBJ1-2; possible D gene TRBD1, 5 bases. The CDR3 consists of 15 residues. In germline, CDR1 is MNHNY, CDR2 SVGAGI (reference sequence). V lost 0 bases and J lost 1, with 9 bases in between.

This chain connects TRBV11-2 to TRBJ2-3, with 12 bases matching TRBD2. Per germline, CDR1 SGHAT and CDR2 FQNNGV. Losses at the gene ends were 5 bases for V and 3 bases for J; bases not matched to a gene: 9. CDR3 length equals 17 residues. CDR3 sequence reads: CASSPAQLAGGTDTQYF. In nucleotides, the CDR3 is TGTGCCAGCAGCCCAGCACAACTAGCGGGGGGAACAGATACGCAGTATTTT.

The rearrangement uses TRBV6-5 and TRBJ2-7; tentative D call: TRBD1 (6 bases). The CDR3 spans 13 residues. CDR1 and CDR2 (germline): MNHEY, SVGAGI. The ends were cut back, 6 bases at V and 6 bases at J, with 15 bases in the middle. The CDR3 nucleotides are TGTGCCAGCAGCTTGGGACACCTCTTCGAGCAGTACTTC. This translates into CASSLGHLFEQYF.

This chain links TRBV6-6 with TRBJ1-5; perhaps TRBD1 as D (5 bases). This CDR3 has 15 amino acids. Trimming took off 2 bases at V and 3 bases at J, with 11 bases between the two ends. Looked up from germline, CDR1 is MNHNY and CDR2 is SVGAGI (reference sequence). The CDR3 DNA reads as TGTGCCAGCAGTTACGAACCAGGGAACAATCAGCCCCAGCATTTT. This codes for CASSYEPGNNQPQHF.

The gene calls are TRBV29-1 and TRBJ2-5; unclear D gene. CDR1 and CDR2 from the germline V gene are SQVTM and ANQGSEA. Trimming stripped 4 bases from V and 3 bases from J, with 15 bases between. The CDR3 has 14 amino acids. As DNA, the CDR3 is TGCAGCGTTGGATTCAGGCACCACGAAGAGACCCAGTACTTC. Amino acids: CSVGFRHHEETQYF.

The CDR3 DNA is TGTGCCACTTCCCTGGGGACCGCGAACACTGAAGCTTTCTTT. Residues: CATSLGTANTEAFF. This chain uses TRBV5-6 with TRBJ1-1; D is possibly TRBD1 (5 bases). Per the germline V gene, CDR1 is SGHDT and CDR2 is YYEEEE. Trimming removed 9 bases at V and 1 base at J, with 16 bases between. The CDR3 has 14 amino acids. Using reference TRBV5-6 and TRBJ1-1 for the parts outside the CDR3, the full variable domain is DAGVTQSPTHLIKTRGQQVTLRCSPKSGHDTVSWYQQALGQGPQFIFQYYEEEERQRGNFPDRFSGHQFPNYSSELNVNALLLGDSALYLCATSLGTANTEAFFGQGTRLTVV.

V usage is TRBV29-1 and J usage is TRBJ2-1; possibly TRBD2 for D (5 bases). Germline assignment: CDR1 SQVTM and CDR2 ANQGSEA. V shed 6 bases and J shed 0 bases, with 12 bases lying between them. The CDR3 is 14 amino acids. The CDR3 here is CSVGAESSYNEQFF. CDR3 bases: TGCAGCGTGGGAGCGGAGAGCTCCTACAATGAGCAGTTCTTC.

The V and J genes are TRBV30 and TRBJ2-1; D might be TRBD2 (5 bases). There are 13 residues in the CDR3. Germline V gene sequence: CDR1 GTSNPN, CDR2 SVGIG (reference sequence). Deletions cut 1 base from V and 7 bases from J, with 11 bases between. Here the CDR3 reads CAWSAGVMNEQFF. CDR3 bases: TGTGCCTGGAGTGCCGGGGTCATGAATGAGCAGTTCTTC.

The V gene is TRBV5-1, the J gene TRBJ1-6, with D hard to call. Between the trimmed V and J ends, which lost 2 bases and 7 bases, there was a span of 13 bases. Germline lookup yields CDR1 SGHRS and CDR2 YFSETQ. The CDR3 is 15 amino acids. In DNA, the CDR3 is TGCGCCAGCAGCTTAGTCTCAACGGGGAATTCACCCCTCCACTTT. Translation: CASSLVSTGNSPLHF.

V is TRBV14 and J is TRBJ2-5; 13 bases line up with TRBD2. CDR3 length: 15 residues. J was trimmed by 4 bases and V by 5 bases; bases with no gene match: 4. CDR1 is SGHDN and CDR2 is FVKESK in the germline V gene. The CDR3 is CASSLGLAGPETQYF. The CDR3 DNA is TGTGCCAGCAGCTTGGGACTAGCGGGACCAGAGACCCAGTACTTC.

The CDR3 sequence: CASSTEYYSNQPQHF. The CDR3 DNA follows: TGCGCCAGCAGTACTGAATATTATAGCAATCAGCCCCAGCATTTT. The chain has TRBV10-2 and TRBJ1-5; D not resolved. V gave up 5 bases and J gave up 0 bases, with 11 bases separating them. The length of the CDR3 is 15 residues. Germline CDR1 is WSHSY and CDR2 is SAAADI.

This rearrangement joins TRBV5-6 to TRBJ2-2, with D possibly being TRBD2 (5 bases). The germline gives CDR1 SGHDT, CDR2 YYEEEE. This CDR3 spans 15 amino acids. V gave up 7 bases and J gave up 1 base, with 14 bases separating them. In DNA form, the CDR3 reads TGTGCCAGCTGCCCAGCGGAGGAGAACACCGGGGAGCTGTTTTTT. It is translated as CASCPAEENTGELFF.

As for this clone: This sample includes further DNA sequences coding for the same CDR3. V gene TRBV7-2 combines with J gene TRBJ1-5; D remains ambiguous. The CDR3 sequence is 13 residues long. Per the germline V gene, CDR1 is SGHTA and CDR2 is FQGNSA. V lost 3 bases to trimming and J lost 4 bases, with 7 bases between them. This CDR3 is CASSLSTNQPQHF. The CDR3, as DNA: TGTGCCAGCAGCTTGAGCACTAATCAGCCCCAGCATTTT.

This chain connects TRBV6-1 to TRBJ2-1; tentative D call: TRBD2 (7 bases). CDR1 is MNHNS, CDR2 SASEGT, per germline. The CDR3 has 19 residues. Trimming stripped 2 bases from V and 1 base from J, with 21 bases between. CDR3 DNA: TGTGCCAGCAGTGAAAGGGGGACGGCAAGCGGGGCTTCCTACAATGAGCAGTTCTTC. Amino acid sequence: CASSERGTASGASYNEQFF.